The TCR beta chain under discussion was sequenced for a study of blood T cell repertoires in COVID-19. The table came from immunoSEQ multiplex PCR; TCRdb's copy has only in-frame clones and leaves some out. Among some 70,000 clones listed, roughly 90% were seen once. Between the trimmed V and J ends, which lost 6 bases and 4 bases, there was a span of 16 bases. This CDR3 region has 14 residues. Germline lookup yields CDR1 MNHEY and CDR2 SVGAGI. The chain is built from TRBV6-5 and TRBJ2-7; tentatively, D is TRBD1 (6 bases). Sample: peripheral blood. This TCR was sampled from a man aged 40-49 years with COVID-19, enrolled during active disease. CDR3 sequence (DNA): TGTGCCAGCAGCCTCTCGACAGGTGGATACGAGCAGTACTTC. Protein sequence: CASSLSTGGYEQYF.